The 28 T cell receptor beta chains reported below all come from one sample, sequenced in a study of monozygotic twins with inflammatory bowel disease. TCRdb re-called the 5' RACE reads and catalogs CDR3 proteins one per entry, DNA excluded. The table lists 350,000 to 500,000 distinct CDR3 sequences. The sample taken for sequencing was blood. These receptor sequences come from a human donor with ulcerative colitis or Crohn's disease, or a healthy co-twin of an affected twin (not recorded which).

The chain employs TRBV10-3 and TRBJ1-2. The CDR3 extends over 13 amino acids. Germline CDR1 ENHRY, CDR2 SYGVKD. CDR3 region: CAISGGGEDGYTF.

The chain employs TRBV20-1 and TRBJ2-1. Germline V lookup: CDR1 DFQATT, CDR2 SNEGSKA (reference sequence). This CDR3 has 15 amino acids. This CDR3 reads CSARGFRLGMNEQFF.

The chain recombines TRBV7-2 with TRBJ2-3. The germline V gene has CDR1 SGHTA and CDR2 FQGNSA. CDR3 size: 13 residues. This CDR3 is CASSLGAADTQYF.

The chain is built from TRBV18 and TRBJ2-7; there is no DNA to check the TCRdb D call of TRBD2. The CDR3 is made up of 16 amino acids. Germline CDR1 and CDR2: KGHSH and LQKENI. The CDR3 region is CASSQTGLKGSNEQYF.

The chain combines TRBV12-3 or TRBV12-4 with TRBJ2-7; TCRdb's D gene call, TRBD1, goes unchecked for lack of DNA. This CDR3 has 13 amino acids. The CDR3 sequence: CASTSDKTYEQYF.

This chain connects TRBV7-8 to TRBJ2-1; there is no DNA to check the TCRdb D call of TRBD2. The germline V gene has CDR1 SGHVS and CDR2 FQNEAQ. The CDR3 loop spans 15 amino acids. CDR3 sequence reads: CASSLVGSAMNEQFF.

The rearrangement joins TRBV7-9 to TRBJ2-7; no DNA is available, so the TRBD2 call from TCRdb remains unchecked. The germline gives CDR1 SEHNR, CDR2 FQNEAQ (reference sequence). This CDR3 region has 14 residues. CDR3: CASTLGDSTYEQYF.

The chain joins TRBV5-1 to TRBJ2-7; TCRdb outputs TRBD1, but without DNA this stays unchecked. Germline values: CDR1 SGHRS, CDR2 YFSETQ. CDR3 size: 14 residues. CDR3 amino acids: CASSLGQPSYEQYF.

The V and J genes are TRBV6-6 and TRBJ1-1; absent DNA, TCRdb's TRBD1 call cannot be checked. The CDR3 has 13 amino acids. CDR1 and CDR2 from the germline V gene are MNHNY and SVGAGI (reference sequence). The CDR3 spells CASIIQGMGEAFF.

This sequence joins TRBV15 and TRBJ1-2. The germline gives CDR1 LNHNV, CDR2 YYDKDF (reference sequence). The CDR3 contains 13 residues. CDR3 sequence: CATSRDMGGGYTF. Combining the CDR3 with reference TRBV15 and TRBJ1-2 gives the whole variable domain DAMVIQNPRYQVTQFGKPVTLSCSQTLNHNVMYWYQQKSSQAPKLLFHYYDKDFNNEADTPDNFQSRRPNTSFCFLDIRSPGLGDTAMYLCATSRDMGGGYTFGSGTRLTVV.

The rearrangement uses TRBV14 and TRBJ2-1; the D call of TRBD1 rests on TCRdb alone, since no DNA is present to check it. Looked up from germline, CDR1 is SGHDN and CDR2 is FVKESK. This CDR3 contains 18 residues. The CDR3: CASSQAGRPGTGKYEQFF.

The V gene is TRBV20-1, the J gene TRBJ2-7; lacking DNA, the TRBD2 call made by TCRdb goes unchecked. Germline-derived CDR1 and CDR2 are DFQATT and SNEGSKA (reference sequence). The CDR3 consists of 15 residues. CDR3: CSASLAGVSLYEQYF.

This chain uses TRBV7-9 with TRBJ1-2; TCRdb designates TRBD1, a call that cannot be tested without DNA. Germline-derived CDR1 and CDR2 are SEHNR and FQNEAQ (reference sequence). The CDR3 sequence is 16 residues long. The CDR3 region is CASGLKAPTGEGGYTF.

The chain recombines TRBV7-7 with TRBJ1-4; the D call from TCRdb, TRBD1, cannot be confirmed without DNA. The CDR3 runs 16 residues. Germline CDR1 reads SSHAT; CDR2 reads FNYEAQ (reference sequence). CDR3 loop: CASSSTKGQGVEKLFF.

V usage is TRBV12-3 or TRBV12-4 and J usage is TRBJ2-5; as DNA is missing, the TRBD1 call by TCRdb cannot be tested. CDR3 length: 13 amino acids. The CDR3 reads CASSRQRQETQYF.

The CDR3 loop reads CASSFQGAGYEKLFF. The rearrangement joins TRBV5-1 to TRBJ1-4; the D call of TRBD1 rests on TCRdb alone, since no DNA is present to check it. Germline-derived CDR1 and CDR2 are SGHRS and YFSETQ. This CDR3 is built from 15 residues.

This chain links TRBV3-1 with TRBJ2-2; the TCRdb D gene call, TRBD2, has no DNA to confirm it. The germline V gene encodes CDR1 LGHDT and CDR2 YNNKEL (reference sequence). There are 12 residues in the CDR3. The CDR3 loop reads CASSQTKGELFF.

This chain links TRBV7-2 with TRBJ1-1; TCRdb's assignment of TRBD1 cannot be checked, as there is no DNA. CDR3 length: 13 residues. Germline CDR1 and CDR2: SGHTA and FQGNSA. The CDR3 sequence is CASSPWGAGEAFF.

The rearrangement uses TRBV7-8 and TRBJ1-4; TCRdb selects TRBD1, and the lack of DNA leaves this call unchecked. Germline loops: CDR1 SGHVS, CDR2 FQNEAQ. This CDR3 comprises 16 residues. The CDR3 loop reads CASSSRPTGGNEKLFF.

This chain joins TRBV29-1 and TRBJ2-5. The germline gives CDR1 SQVTM, CDR2 ANQGSEA. The CDR3 consists of 11 residues. CDR3 loop: CSVEPEETQYF.

The V call is TRBV29-1, the J call TRBJ2-1; the D call of TRBD2 rests on TCRdb alone, since no DNA is present to check it. The germline CDR1 and CDR2 sequences are SQVTM and ANQGSEA. The CDR3 consists of 15 residues. CDR3 sequence reads: CSVEGTSGSRDEQFF.

The chain uses TRBV7-3 and TRBJ1-1; TCRdb's D gene call, TRBD1, goes unchecked for lack of DNA. Germline CDR1 SGHTA, CDR2 FQGTGA. This CDR3 is built from 14 residues. The CDR3 sequence: CASSLIPGETEAFF. Drawing the rest from reference TRBV7-3 and TRBJ1-1, the complete variable domain is GAGVSQTPSNKVTEKGKYVELRCDPISGHTALYWYRQSLGQGPEFLIYFQGTGAADDSGLPNDRFFAVRPEGSVSTLKIQRTERGDSAVYLCASSLIPGETEAFFGQGTRLTVV.

The J gene is TRBJ1-1, the V gene TRBV5-1; TCRdb returns TRBD1, unconfirmable since there is no DNA. The CDR3 has 16 residues. Per germline, CDR1 SGHRS and CDR2 YFSETQ. CDR3 in amino acids: CASSPGATTQNTEAFF.

The chain carries TRBV12-3 or TRBV12-4 and TRBJ2-3; the D gene TCRdb calls, TRBD1, cannot be checked with no DNA. The CDR3 spans 13 residues. The CDR3 loop reads CASSSPPSYTQYF.

This chain joins TRBV6-1 and TRBJ2-3. Per the germline V gene, CDR1 is MNHNS and CDR2 is SASEGT. The CDR3 is 14 amino acids. CDR3 region: CASSAWMATDTQYF.

The chain links TRBV10-3 to TRBJ1-1; TCRdb's D call, TRBD1, is unchecked because there is no DNA. Germline V gene sequence: CDR1 ENHRY, CDR2 SYGVKD. There are 15 residues in the CDR3. The CDR3 loop is CATTNQGARDTEAFF.

CDR3 residues: CASTKLGNVNTEAFF. The chain carries TRBV27 and TRBJ1-1; TCRdb's assignment of TRBD1 cannot be checked, as there is no DNA. CDR3 size: 15 residues. Germline assignment: CDR1 MNHEY and CDR2 SMNVEV (reference sequence).

The chain employs TRBV4-1 and TRBJ1-2. From germline, CDR1 is MGHRA and CDR2 YSYEKL. The CDR3 length is 17 residues. The CDR3 spells CASSQAQAPGRVYGYTF.